This T cell receptor beta chain was captured by sequencing in a study of neurological immune-mediated disorders. Findings and caveats of the study: HTLV-1-associated myelopathy ranked highest for TCR clonal expansion and multiple sclerosis lowest, beneath healthy controls.

Synthesis of cDNA was accomplished via 5'RACE employing 10-nucleotide random UMIs. From 15-18 subjects, over 170 million TCR-beta sequences were obtained in each sequencing run. TCRdb re-called the 5' RACE reads with MiXCR, one entry per CDR3 protein. The sample has 65,000 to 85,000 distinct CDR3 sequences, 4.5% to 7.5% seen once; the top ten hold over 6.5%. This clonotype was detected many times. Its antigen is undetermined. Stated time point: longitudinal time-point 2. Unsorted libraries were generated from 2 million PBMCs. These cells had been stored in RNAlater at -80 C. The germline CDR1 and CDR2 sequences are SEHNR and FQNEAQ (reference sequence). The CDR3 covers 16 residues. V lost 1 base and J lost 0, with 10 bases in between.

The chain employs TRBV7-9 and TRBJ1-5, with D uncertain. The specimen sequenced was PBMCs. This TCR derives from a woman between 55 and 75 years old with multiple sclerosis. CDR3 region: CASSLGDGSSNQPQHF. CDR3 bases: TGTGCCAGCAGCTTAGGCGACGGGTCTAGCAATCAGCCCCAGCATTTT.